This T cell receptor beta chain derives from a study of cytomegalovirus exposure and HLA in healthy donors. Overall study: The same platform as the 666 first-cohort repertoires was used for the 120 validation repertoires, a later analysis reported. Whole-study findings and limits: Many donors carried some public TCRs, although rarity characterized most TCR sequences.

With respect to this clone: No antigen is known for it.

CDR3 length equals 15 residues. Trimming pared 1 base from V and 2 bases from J, leaving 9 bases between. The germline CDR1 and CDR2 sequences are SGHNT and YENEEA. Measured with immunoSEQ multiplex PCR; TCRdb has only the in-frame clones, and not every one. The sample lists about 140,000 clones, approximately 90% occurring once. The V call is TRBV11-3, the J call TRBJ2-1; possible D gene TRBD2, 6 bases. This clonotype was sampled from a man aged 18 to 35 in good health and CMV-seronegative. The sequenced sample was PBMCs. As DNA, the CDR3 is TGTGCCAGCAGCTTAGCTGGGGGGACCTACAATGAGCAGTTCTTC. It is translated as CASSLAGGTYNEQFF.